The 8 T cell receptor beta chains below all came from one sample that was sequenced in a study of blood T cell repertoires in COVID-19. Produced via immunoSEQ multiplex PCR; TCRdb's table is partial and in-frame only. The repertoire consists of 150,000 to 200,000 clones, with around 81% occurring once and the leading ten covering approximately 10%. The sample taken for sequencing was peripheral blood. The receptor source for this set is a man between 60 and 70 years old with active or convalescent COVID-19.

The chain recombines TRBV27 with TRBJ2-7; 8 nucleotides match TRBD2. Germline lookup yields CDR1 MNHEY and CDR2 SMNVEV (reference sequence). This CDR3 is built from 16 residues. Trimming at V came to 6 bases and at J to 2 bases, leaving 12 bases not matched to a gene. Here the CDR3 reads CASRARGSGKAYEQYF. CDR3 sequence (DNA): TGTGCCAGCAGGGCGAGAGGTAGCGGGAAAGCCTACGAGCAGTACTTC.

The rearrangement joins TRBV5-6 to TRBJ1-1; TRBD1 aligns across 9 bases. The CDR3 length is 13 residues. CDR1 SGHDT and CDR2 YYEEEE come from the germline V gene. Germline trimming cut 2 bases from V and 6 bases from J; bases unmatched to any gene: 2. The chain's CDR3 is CASSLQGASEAFF. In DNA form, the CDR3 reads TGTGCCAGCAGCTTACAGGGGGCCTCTGAAGCTTTCTTT.

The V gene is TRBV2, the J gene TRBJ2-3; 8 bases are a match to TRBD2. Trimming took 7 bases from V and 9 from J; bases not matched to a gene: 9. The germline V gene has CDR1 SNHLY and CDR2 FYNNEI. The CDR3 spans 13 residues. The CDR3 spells CASKGLEGGTQYF. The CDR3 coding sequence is TGTGCCAGCAAGGGACTAGAAGGCGGGACGCAGTATTTT.

In DNA, the CDR3 is TGCGCCAGCAGCCAAGAGCCGGGGAGGGGGACCCGAAACACCATATATTTT. This sequence encodes CASSQEPGRGTRNTIYF. The rearrangement uses TRBV4-1 and TRBJ1-3; D may be TRBD1 (6 bases). Trimming cost V 0 bases and J 5 bases, with 17 bases left between them. The germline V gene encodes CDR1 MGHRA and CDR2 YSYEKL. The CDR3 contains 17 residues.

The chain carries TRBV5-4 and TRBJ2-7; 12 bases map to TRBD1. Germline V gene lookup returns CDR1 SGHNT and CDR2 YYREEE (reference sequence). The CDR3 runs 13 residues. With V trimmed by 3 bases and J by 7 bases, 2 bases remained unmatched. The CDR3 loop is CASSWDRGREQYF. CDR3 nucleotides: TGTGCCAGCAGCTGGGACAGGGGGCGGGAGCAGTACTTC.

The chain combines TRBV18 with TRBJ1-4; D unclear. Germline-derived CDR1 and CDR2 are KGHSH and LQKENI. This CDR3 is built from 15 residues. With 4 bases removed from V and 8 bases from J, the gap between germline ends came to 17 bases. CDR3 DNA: TGTGCCAGCTCACAAGAACCGGGAATAGGAGAAAAACTGTTTTTT. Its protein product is CASSQEPGIGEKLFF.

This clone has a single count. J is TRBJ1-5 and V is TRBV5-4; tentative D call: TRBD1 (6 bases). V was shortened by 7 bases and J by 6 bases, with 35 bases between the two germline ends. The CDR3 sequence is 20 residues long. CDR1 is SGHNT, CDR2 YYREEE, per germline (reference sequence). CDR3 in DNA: TGTGCCAGCCCCAAGAAAGGCACACACAGGGATAGGTGGTTGAGTCAGCCCCAGCATTTT. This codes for CASPKKGTHRDRWLSQPQHF.

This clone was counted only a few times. This CDR3 reads CAISESEMGQGGVGELFF. CDR3 bases: TGTGCCATCAGTGAGTCTGAAATGGGACAGGGAGGCGTCGGGGAGCTGTTTTTT. The J gene is TRBJ2-2, the V gene TRBV10-3; 9 positions match TRBD1. CDR3 length equals 18 residues. V shed 0 bases and J 7 bases; nucleotides not matched to a gene: 12. The V gene's germline CDR1 is ENHRY and CDR2 SYGVKD.